This T cell receptor beta chain came from a study of T cells in Graves' hyperthyroidism and ophthalmopathy. In this sample, this clonotype turned up a few times. Its antigen is as yet unknown. Study-level results: Ophthalmopathy stood apart from stable hyperthyroidism in a 13 V-J model.

Each person with ophthalmopathy scored at least 3 on the Clinical Activity Score, reached NOSPECS grade 4 or higher, and had been ill under 3 months. Uncontrolled infections, other autoimmune diseases, pregnancy or lactation led to exclusion of patients. The CDR3 length is 11 residues. V was shortened by 5 bases and J by 2 bases, with 7 bases between the two germline ends. Germline CDR1 and CDR2: SQVTM and ANQGSEA. It was RNA transcripts that yielded the amplified TCR beta CDR3 regions. In the first-round RT-PCR of the TCR CDR3, the HTBI primer set was used. TCRdb analysed the multiplex PCR reads with MiXCR anew, one entry per CDR3 protein. The profile shows some 300,000 distinct CDR3 sequences, about 19% of them singletons.

Sequencing was performed on blood. The J gene is TRBJ2-7, the V gene TRBV29-1; D is possibly TRBD1 (5 bases). The receptor was derived from a man aged 50 to 59 with Graves' ophthalmopathy. CDR3 nucleotide sequence: TGCAGCGTTCAACAGGCCTACGAGCAGTACTTC. Translated, it gives CSVQQAYEQYF.